This is a list of T cell receptor beta chains from one sample in a study of cytomegalovirus exposure and HLA in healthy donors. Profiling relied on immunoSEQ multiplex PCR, and the TCRdb table lists in-frame clones only, not all of them. The profile shows around 35,000 clones, around two thirds of them singletons. Sequencing was performed on PBMCs. The origin of the receptors is a man aged 25 to 40 in good health and CMV-seronegative. Both conserved end residues are part of each CDR3. D genes are given only for firm matches. Size is omitted from some rows. Given values are once, few, many or a class for expanded clones.

v_call	clone_size	d_call	j_call	cdr3_nt	cdr3_aa
TRBV9	.	.	TRBJ1-2	TGTGCCAGCAGCGTACAGGGGTCTGGCTACACCTTC	CASSVQGSGYTF
TRBV30	few	TRBD1	TRBJ2-5	TGTGCCTGGAAAGGGACAGGGGAGACCCAGTACTTC	CAWKGTGETQYF
TRBV7-9	.	TRBD1	TRBJ1-1	TGTGCCAGCAGCGATAAGCTAGGACAGGGAGCTTTCTTT	CASSDKLGQGAFF
TRBV27	.	.	TRBJ1-1	TGTGCCAGCAGTTTATCAGCCGCGGCGAACACTGAAGCTTTCTTT	CASSLSAAANTEAFF
TRBV2	.	.	TRBJ1-2	TGTGCCAGCAGTGAGGGAGAGAGCCATCCAAGCTATGGCTACACCTTC	CASSEGESHPSYGYTF
TRBV14	.	TRBD1	TRBJ1-1	TGTGCCAGCAGCCAAGAGGGACAGGGACCCCGTGGTACTGAAGCTTTCTTT	CASSQEGQGPRGTEAFF
TRBV4-1	few	TRBD2	TRBJ2-7	TGCGCCAGCAGCCAAGAGGGGCGGGGGAGCTACGAGCAGTACTTC	CASSQEGRGSYEQYF
TRBV30	.	TRBD2	TRBJ2-5	TGTGCCTGGAGTGTACCCCGGACTAGCGGGTACCAAGAGACCCAGTACTTC	CAWSVPRTSGYQETQYF
TRBV6-5	.	.	TRBJ1-1	TGTGCCAGCACCCAACTGGGGGGGGCGCGGGCTTTCTTT	CASTQLGGARAFF
TRBV11-2	.	.	TRBJ1-2	TGTGCCAGCAGCTCGGATACTGCGGCTTTCGGCTACACCTTC	CASSSDTAAFGYTF
TRBV27	.	TRBD1	TRBJ1-2	TGTGCCAGCAGCCCATGGGTAGGGGGCGATGGCTACCCCTTC	CASSPWVGGDGYPF
TRBV2	.	.	TRBJ1-1	TGTGCCAGCAGCTTAGAACGGGGGACTTTCTTT	CASSLERGTFF
TRBV6-4	.	.	TRBJ2-6	TGTGCCAGCAGTGACAGCCCGGACACTGGGGCCAACGTCCTGACTTTC	CASSDSPDTGANVLTF
TRBV2	few	TRBD1	TRBJ1-5	TGTGCCAGCAGTAACACAGGGGGGCGGCAGCCCCAGCATTTT	CASSNTGGRQPQHF
TRBV5-1	few	TRBD1	TRBJ2-7	TGCGCCAGCAGCTTGGGTGGACAGGGGGCGCTTGAGCAGTACTTC	CASSLGGQGALEQYF
TRBV29-1	.	.	TRBJ1-5	TGCAGCGTTCGCGGGGGGCTCAATCAGCCCCAGCATTTT	CSVRGGLNQPQHF
TRBV7-8	.	.	TRBJ1-1	TGTGCCAGCAGCTTAAGCGCAGGGCCCGCTTTCTTT	CASSLSAGPAFF
TRBV5-5	.	.	TRBJ2-3	TGTGCCAGCAGCTTGGCGGGAGCGGCGGCAGATACGCAGTATTTT	CASSLAGAAADTQYF
TRBV27	.	TRBD2	TRBJ2-7	TGTGCCAGCAGTTTAAGGGCTAGCGGGAGCCAACACGAGCAGTACTTC	CASSLRASGSQHEQYF
TRBV13	.	.	TRBJ2-7	TGTGCCAGCCAAAGGACGGACAAGAGCGAGCAGTACTTC	CASQRTDKSEQYF
TRBV5-4	few	.	TRBJ1-2	TGTGCCAGCAGCTTTAAAGGGGCAGCTAACTATGGCTACACCTTC	CASSFKGAANYGYTF
TRBV5-1	.	.	TRBJ2-2	TGCGCCAGCAGGGGGCTAGCGAACACCGGGGAGCTGTTTTTT	CASRGLANTGELFF